This T cell receptor beta chain derives from a study of cytomegalovirus exposure and HLA in healthy donors. Whole-study context: As released early, the data held 70 million to 95 million unique TCRs from HLA-typed donors.

At collection, donors were nominally healthy, but unrecorded immune exposures were probable. A multiplex PCR was run with 60 Vbeta primers and 13 Jbeta primers. In the authors' workflow: As a later analysis found, there were 80 million or so unique TCR beta chains, of which some 10 million were shared. Clones were read by immunoSEQ multiplex PCR, and TCRdb kept only the in-frame ones, dropping some. V and J calls plus clone size are reproduced from that table; the DNA served to infer D and trimming. This sample has over 75,000 clones, with around 59% found just once. This clone was observed a few times. The same CDR3 is also encoded by other DNA sequences in this sample. CDR1 is SEHNR, CDR2 FQNEAQ, per germline (reference sequence). The CDR3 is 16 amino acids. V shed 5 bases and J 0 bases; nucleotides not matched to a gene: 7.

This sequence joins TRBV7-9 and TRBJ2-1; 7 nucleotides match TRBD1. Specimen: PBMCs. This sequence was found in a human donor in good health. The CDR3 protein is CASSIRDRSSYNEQFF. For the CDR3, the DNA is TGTGCCAGCAGCATACGGGACAGAAGCTCCTACAATGAGCAGTTCTTC.